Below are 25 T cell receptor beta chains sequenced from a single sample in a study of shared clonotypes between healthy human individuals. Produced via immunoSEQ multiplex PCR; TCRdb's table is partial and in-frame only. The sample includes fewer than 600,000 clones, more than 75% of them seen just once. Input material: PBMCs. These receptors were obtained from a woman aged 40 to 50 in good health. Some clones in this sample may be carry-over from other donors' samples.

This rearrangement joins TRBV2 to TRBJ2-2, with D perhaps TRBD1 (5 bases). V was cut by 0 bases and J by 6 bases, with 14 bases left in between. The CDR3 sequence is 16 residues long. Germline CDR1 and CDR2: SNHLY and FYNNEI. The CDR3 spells CASSEAAGWFAGELFF. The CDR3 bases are TGTGCCAGCAGTGAAGCGGCAGGGTGGTTCGCCGGGGAGCTGTTTTTT.

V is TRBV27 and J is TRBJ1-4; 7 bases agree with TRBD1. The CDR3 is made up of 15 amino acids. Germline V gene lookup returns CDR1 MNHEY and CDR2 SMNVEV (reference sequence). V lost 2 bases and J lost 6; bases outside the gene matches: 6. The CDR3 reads CASSLNRGGDEKLFF. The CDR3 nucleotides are TGTGCCAGCAGTTTAAACAGGGGTGGGGATGAAAAACTGTTTTTT.

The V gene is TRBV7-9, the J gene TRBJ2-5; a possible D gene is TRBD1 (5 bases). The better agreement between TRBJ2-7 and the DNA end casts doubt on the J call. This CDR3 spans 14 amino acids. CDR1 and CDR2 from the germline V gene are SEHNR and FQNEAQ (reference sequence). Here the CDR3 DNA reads TGTGCCAGCAGCTTGGGGCTGAACTCCTACGAGCAGTACTTC. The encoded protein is CASSLGLNSYEQYF.

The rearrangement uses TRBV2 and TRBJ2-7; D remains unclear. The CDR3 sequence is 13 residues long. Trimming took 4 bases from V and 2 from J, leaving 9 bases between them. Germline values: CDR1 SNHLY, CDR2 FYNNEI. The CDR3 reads CASSGMTTYEQYF. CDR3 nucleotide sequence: TGTGCCAGCAGTGGGATGACAACCTACGAGCAGTACTTC. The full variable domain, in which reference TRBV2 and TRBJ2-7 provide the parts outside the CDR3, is EPEVTQTPSHQVTQMGQEVILRCVPISNHLYFYWYRQILGQKVEFLVSFYNNEISEKSEIFDDQFSVERPDGSNFTLKIRSTKLEDSAMYFCASSGMTTYEQYFGPGTRLTVT.

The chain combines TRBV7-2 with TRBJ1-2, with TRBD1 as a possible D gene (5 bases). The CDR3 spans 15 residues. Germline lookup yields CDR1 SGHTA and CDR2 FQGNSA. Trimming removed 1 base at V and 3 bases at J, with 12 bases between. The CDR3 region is CASSLVAMGDYGYTF. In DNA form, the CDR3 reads TGTGCCAGCAGCTTAGTGGCCATGGGGGACTATGGCTACACCTTC. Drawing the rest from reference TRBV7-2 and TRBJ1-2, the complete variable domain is GAGVSQSPSNKVTEKGKDVELRCDPISGHTALYWYRQSLGQGLEFLIYFQGNSAPDKSGLPSDRFSAERTGGSVSTLTIQRTQQEDSAVYLCASSLVAMGDYGYTFGSGTRLTVV.

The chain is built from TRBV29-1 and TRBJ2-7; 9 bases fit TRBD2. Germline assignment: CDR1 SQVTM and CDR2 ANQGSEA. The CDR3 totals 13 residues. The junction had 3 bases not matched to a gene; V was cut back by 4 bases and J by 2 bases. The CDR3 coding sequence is TGCAGCGTTGTTCCTAGCGGGACCTACGAGCAGTACTTC. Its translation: CSVVPSGTYEQYF.

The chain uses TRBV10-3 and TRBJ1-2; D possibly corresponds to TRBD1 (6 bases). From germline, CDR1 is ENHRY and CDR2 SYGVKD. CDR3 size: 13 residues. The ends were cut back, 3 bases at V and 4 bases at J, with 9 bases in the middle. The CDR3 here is CAISEVRGYGYTF. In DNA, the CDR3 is TGTGCCATCAGTGAAGTCAGGGGCTATGGCTACACCTTC.

As DNA, the CDR3 is TGTGCCTGGAAACAGGGCATCAATTCACCCCTCCACTTT. As protein: CAWKQGINSPLHF. V and J are TRBV30 and TRBJ1-6; the D gene is possibly TRBD1 (6 bases). The germline CDR1 and CDR2 sequences are GTSNPN and SVGIG (reference sequence). This CDR3 has 13 residues. V lost 4 bases, J lost 7 bases, and 11 bases lay in between.

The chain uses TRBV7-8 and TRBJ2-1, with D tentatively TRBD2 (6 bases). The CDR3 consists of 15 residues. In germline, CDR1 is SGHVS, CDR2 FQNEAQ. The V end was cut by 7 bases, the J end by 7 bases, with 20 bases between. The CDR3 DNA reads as TGTGCCAGCACCCCCCAGCGGGCTGATGGTAATGAGCAGTTCTTC. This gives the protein CASTPQRADGNEQFF.

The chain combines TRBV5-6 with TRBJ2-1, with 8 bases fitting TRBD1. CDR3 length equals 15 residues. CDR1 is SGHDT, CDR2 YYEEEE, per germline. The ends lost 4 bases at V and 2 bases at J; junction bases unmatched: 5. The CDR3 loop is CASSQTGAAYNEQFF. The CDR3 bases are TGTGCCAGCAGCCAGACAGGGGCAGCCTACAATGAGCAGTTCTTC. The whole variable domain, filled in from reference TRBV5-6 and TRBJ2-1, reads DAGVTQSPTHLIKTRGQQVTLRCSPKSGHDTVSWYQQALGQGPQFIFQYYEEEERQRGNFPDRFSGHQFPNYSSELNVNALLLGDSALYLCASSQTGAAYNEQFFGPGTRLTVL.

The CDR3 here is CASSLGASIYSNQPQHF. The CDR3 DNA follows: TGTGCCAGCAGCTTAGGGGCCAGTATCTATAGCAATCAGCCCCAGCATTTT. The chain couples TRBV11-2 to TRBJ1-5; D is uncertain. Trimming left V 1 base short and J 0 bases short, with 13 bases between. The germline V gene has CDR1 SGHAT and CDR2 FQNNGV. The CDR3 totals 17 residues.

The CDR3, as DNA: TGTGCCAGCAGCCAGGGTTTACTAGCGTTGATCTCCTACAATGAGCAGTTCTTC. Translated, it gives CASSQGLLALISYNEQFF. This rearrangement joins TRBV7-9 to TRBJ2-1, with 7 bases fitting TRBD2. V lost 5 bases, J lost 0 bases, and 13 bases stayed unmatched. This CDR3 has 18 amino acids. CDR1 and CDR2 (germline): SEHNR, FQNEAQ (reference sequence). Drawing the rest from reference TRBV7-9 and TRBJ2-1, the complete variable domain is DTGVSQNPRHKITKRGQNVTFRCDPISEHNRLYWYRQTLGQGPEFLTYFQNEAQLEKSRLLSDRFSAERPKGSFSTLEIQRTEQGDSAMYLCASSQGLLALISYNEQFFGPGTRLTVL.

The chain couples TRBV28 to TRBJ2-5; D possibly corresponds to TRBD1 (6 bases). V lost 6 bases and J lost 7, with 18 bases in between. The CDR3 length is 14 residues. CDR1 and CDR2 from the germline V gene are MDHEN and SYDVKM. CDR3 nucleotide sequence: TGTGCCAGCAGCCTAACAGATCTCAGGGGGACCCAGTACTTC. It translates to CASSLTDLRGTQYF.

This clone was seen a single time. CDR3 loop: CASRGQGDTQYF. CDR3 nucleotide sequence: TGTGCCAGCAGGGGACAGGGGGATACGCAGTATTTT. The V gene is TRBV6-4, the J gene TRBJ2-3, with TRBD1 matching 10 bases. J lost 6 bases, V lost 6 bases, and 0 bases had no gene match. Per germline, CDR1 MRHNA and CDR2 SNTAGT. The CDR3 consists of 12 residues.

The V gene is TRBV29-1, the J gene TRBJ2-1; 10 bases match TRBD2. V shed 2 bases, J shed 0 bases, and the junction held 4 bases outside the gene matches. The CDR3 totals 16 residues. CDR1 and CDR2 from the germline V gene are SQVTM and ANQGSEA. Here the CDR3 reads CSVELRTSGSYNEQFF. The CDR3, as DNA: TGCAGCGTTGAACTGAGGACTAGCGGCTCCTACAATGAGCAGTTCTTC.

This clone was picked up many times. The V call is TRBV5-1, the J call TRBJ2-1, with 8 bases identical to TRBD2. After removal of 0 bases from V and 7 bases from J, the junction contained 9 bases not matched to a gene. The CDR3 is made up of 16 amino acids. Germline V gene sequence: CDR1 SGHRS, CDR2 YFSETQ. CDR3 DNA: TGCGCCAGCAGCTTGGGGTCTAGCGGGTGGTCAAATGAGCAGTTCTTC. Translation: CASSLGSSGWSNEQFF.

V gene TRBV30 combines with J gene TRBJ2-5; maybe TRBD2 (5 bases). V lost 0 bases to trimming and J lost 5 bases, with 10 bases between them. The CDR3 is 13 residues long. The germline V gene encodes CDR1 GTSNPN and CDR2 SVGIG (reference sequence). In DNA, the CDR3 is TGTGCCTGGAGTGTAAGAAGGGAGGAGACCCAGTACTTC. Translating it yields CAWSVRREETQYF.

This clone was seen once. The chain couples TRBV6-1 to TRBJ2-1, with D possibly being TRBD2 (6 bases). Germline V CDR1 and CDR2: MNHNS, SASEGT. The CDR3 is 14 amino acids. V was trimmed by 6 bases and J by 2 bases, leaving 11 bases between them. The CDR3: CASSDSGPYNEQFF. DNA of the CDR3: TGTGCCAGCAGCGATAGCGGCCCCTACAATGAGCAGTTCTTC.

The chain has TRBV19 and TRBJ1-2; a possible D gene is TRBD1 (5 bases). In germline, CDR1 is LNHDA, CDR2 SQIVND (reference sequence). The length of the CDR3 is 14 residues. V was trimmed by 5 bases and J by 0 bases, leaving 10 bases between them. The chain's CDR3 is CASSYGQTNYGYTF. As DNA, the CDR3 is TGTGCCAGTAGTTATGGACAAACTAACTATGGCTACACCTTC. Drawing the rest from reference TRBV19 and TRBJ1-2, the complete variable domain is DGGITQSPKYLFRKEGQNVTLSCEQNLNHDAMYWYRQDPGQGLRLIYYSQIVNDFQKGDIAEGYSVSREKKESFPLTVTSAQKNPTAFYLCASSYGQTNYGYTFGSGTRLTVV.

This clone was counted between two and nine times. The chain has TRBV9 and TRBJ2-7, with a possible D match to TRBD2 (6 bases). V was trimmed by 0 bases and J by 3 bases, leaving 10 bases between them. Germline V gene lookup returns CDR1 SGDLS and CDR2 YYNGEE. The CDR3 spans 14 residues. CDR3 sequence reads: CASSVAGVGYEQYF. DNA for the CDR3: TGTGCCAGCAGCGTAGCGGGAGTGGGCTACGAGCAGTACTTC.

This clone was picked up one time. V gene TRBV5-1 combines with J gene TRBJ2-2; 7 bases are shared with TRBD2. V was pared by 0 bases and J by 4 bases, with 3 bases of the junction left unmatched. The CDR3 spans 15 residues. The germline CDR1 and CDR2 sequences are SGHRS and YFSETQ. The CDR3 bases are TGCGCCAGCAGCTTGGCCCTAGCGGCCACCGGGGAGCTGTTTTTT. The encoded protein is CASSLALAATGELFF.

CDR3 sequence reads: CASSHPHEIGQDIGYTF. In DNA, the CDR3 is TGTGCCAGCAGCCATCCTCATGAGATTGGACAGGACATTGGCTACACCTTC. J is TRBJ1-2 and V is TRBV4-2; TRBD1 matches 7 bases. In germline, CDR1 is LGHNA, CDR2 YNFKEQ. V shed 3 bases and J 7 bases; nucleotides not matched to a gene: 17. The CDR3 is made up of 17 amino acids.

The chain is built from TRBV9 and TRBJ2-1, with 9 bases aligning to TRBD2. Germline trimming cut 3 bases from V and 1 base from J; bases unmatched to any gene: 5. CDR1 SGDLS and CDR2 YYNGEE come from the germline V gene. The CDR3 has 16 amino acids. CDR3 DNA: TGTGCCAGCAGCGGCCGGACTAGCGTATCCTACAATGAGCAGTTCTTC. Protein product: CASSGRTSVSYNEQFF. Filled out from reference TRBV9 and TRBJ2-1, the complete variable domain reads DSGVTQTPKHLITATGQRVTLRCSPRSGDLSVYWYQQSLDQGLQFLIQYYNGEERAKGNILERFSAQQFPDLHSELNLSSLELGDSALYFCASSGRTSVSYNEQFFGPGTRLTVL.

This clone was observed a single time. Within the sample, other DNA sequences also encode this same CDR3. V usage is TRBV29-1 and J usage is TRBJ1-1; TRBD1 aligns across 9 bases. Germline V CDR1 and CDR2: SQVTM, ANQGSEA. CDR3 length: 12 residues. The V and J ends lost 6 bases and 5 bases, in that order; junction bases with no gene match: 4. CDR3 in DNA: TGCAGCGTGGGACAGGGTGCGACTGAAGCTTTCTTT. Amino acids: CSVGQGATEAFF. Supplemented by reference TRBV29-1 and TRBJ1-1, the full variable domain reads SAVISQKPSRDICQRGTSLTIQCQVDSQVTMMFWYRQQPGQSLTLIATANQGSEATYESGFVIDKFPISRPNLTFSTLTVSNMSPEDSSIYLCSVGQGATEAFFGQGTRLTVV.

For the CDR3, the DNA is TGTGCCAGCAGTCTGCGCGCCGGGGAGCAGTACTTC. Translated, it gives CASSLRAGEQYF. V gene TRBV7-6 combines with J gene TRBJ2-5; maybe TRBD2 (5 bases). V was clipped by 6 bases and J by 11 bases, with 16 bases between them. Germline V gene lookup returns CDR1 SGHVS and CDR2 FNYEAQ. The CDR3 extends over 12 amino acids.